This T cell receptor beta chain comes out of a study of T and B cells in COVID-19 patients. This clonotype is medium-sized in the sample. The V segment lost 7 bases and the J segment 5 bases; nucleotides outside the gene matches: 12. Per germline, CDR1 MNHEY and CDR2 SVGEGT. The CDR3 has 18 amino acids. BIOMED2 TRB-A/B primer pools were used in multiplex TRB PCR. TCRdb re-derived calls from the multiplex PCR reads in MiXCR, one entry per CDR3 protein. The sample comprises about 5,800 distinct CDR3 sequences, roughly 26% of which are singletons, and about 10% rests with the top ten. TRB was amplified from around 230-520 ng of blood genomic DNA.

This sequence originates from a human donor with active COVID-19. The J gene is TRBJ2-2, the V gene TRBV6-2 or TRBV6-3; 14 bases fit TRBD2. Material for sequencing was blood. CDR3 in DNA: TGTGCCAGCACCCGACCGGGACTAGCGGGAGTTCGGACCGGGGAGCTGTTTTTT. Its translation: CASTRPGLAGVRTGELFF.